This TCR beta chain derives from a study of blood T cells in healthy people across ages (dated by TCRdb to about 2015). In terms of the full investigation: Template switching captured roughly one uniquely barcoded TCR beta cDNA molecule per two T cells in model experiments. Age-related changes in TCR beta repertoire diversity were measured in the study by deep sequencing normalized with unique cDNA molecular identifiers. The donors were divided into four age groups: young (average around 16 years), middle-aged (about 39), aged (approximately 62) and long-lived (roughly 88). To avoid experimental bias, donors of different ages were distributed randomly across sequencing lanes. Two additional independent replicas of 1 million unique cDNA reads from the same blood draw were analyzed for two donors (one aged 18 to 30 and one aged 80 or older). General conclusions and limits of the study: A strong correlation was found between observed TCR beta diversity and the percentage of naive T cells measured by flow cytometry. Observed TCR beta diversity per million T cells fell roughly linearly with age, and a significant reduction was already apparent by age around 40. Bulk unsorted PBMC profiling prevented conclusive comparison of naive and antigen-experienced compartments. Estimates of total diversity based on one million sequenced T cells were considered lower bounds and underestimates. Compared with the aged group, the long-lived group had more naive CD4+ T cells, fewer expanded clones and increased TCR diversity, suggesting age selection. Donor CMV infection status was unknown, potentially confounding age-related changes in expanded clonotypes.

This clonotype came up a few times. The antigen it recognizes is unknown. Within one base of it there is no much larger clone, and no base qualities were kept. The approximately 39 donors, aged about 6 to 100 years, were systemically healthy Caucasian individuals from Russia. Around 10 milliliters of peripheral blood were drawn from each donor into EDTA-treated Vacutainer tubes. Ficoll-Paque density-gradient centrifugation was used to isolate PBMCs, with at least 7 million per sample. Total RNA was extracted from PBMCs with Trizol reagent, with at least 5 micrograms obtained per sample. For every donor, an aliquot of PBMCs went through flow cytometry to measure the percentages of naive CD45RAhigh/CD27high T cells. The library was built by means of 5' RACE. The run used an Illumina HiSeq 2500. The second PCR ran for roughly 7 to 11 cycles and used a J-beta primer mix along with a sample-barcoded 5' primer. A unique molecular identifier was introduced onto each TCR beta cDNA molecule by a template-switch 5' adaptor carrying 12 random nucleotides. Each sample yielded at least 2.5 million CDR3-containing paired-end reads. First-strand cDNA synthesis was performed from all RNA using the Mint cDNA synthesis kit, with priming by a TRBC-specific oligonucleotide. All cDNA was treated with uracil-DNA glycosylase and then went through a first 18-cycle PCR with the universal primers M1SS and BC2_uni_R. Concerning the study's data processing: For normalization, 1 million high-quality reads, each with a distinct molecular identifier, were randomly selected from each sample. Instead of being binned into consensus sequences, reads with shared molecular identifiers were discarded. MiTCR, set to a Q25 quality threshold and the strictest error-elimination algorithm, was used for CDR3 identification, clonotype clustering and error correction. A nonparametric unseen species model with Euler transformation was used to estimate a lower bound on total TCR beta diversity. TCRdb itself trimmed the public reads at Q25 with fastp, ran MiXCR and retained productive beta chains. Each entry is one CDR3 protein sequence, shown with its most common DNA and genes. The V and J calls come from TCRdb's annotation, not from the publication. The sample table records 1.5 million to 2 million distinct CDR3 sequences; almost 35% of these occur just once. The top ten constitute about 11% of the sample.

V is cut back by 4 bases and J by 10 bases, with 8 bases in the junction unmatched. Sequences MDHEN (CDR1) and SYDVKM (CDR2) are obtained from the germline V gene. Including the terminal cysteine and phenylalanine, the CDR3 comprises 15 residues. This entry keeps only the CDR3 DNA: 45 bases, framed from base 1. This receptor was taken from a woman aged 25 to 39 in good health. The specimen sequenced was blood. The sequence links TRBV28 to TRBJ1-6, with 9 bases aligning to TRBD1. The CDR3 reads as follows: CASSSPTGGWSPLHF. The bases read TGTGCCAGCAGTTCCCCAACAGGGGGCTGGTCACCCCTCCACTTT.